Included here is one TCR beta chain sequence, with context. This clone's antigen is unknown. Within one base of it there is no much larger clone, and no base qualities were kept. TCRbeta CDR3 regions were amplified from genomic DNA using the immunoSEQ Assay, a bias-controlled multiplex PCR. In the authors' own workflow: The number of nucleated cells in each sample was estimated by amplification of reference gene primers within the assay. To quantify the absolute abundance of each unique TCRbeta CDR3 rearrangement, sequence reads were collapsed and filtered. Productive Simpson clonality was computed per sample as the square root of Simpson's diversity index over productive rearrangements. Drawn from immuneACCESS, this table holds only the in-frame rearrangements with V and J called that TCRdb kept. Clones are partly lost; checked studies trace under half to an unresolved V gene and leave the rest unexplained. V, J and clone size are those of that table, while D and trimming were read from the DNA. The table for this sample lists about 200,000 clones; approximately 80% of them were counted only once. The ten largest make up 6.5% to 9% of the sample.

In the prospective study, participants were about 18 to 95 years old, resided in approximately 25 geographic areas of the United States, and were enrolled through a virtual design. To assign participants to cohorts, the prospective study relied on clinical history that participants themselves reported in a screening survey and a study questionnaire. Each participant in the prospective study had whole blood, serum and a nasopharyngeal or oropharyngeal swab collected by mobile phlebotomists. Over a roughly 2-month period, participants in the prospective study had the option of providing additional blood draws and questionnaires. Before DNA extraction, prospective study blood samples were shipped either frozen or at room temperature. These data come from a study of blood T cell repertoires in COVID-19 (dated by TCRdb to about 2020). About the investigation overall: Samples covering the acute and convalescent phases of COVID-19 were provided by collaborators in the United States, Italy and Spain. The material from the prospective study consisted of cDNA or gDNA derived from T cells, B-cell-depleted T cells, or PBMCs. The dataset comprised deeply sampled blood TCRbeta repertoires from subjects exposed to, actively infected with, or recovered from COVID-19. A freely available public database, intended as a resource for researchers studying the immune response to SARS-CoV-2, is where the repertoires were released. Samples were obtained from the ongoing ImmuneRACE study (first 160 participants) and from about 1,300 subjects provided by 6 global collaborators. The sample metadata nearly always contained a de-identified subject ID, COVID-19 status, age in years and sex. Where available, HLA class I and class II types were obtained from metadata supplied by the sample provider rather than from assay-based typing.

The study at large found these results: The amount of clinical and demographic metadata varied by source and participant and was provided uncurated.

Material: PBMCs or T cells enriched from blood (not recorded which). This sequence originates from a woman in her forties with acute COVID-19.

The bases are TGTGCCAGCAGACAGGGGGCCGGGGCCAACGTCCTGACTTTC. Protein translation: CASRQGAGANVLTF. Recombination linked TRBV6-5 to TRBJ2-6; 9 bases in the junction line up with TRBD1. The V end gives up 6 bases and the J end 4 bases, leaving 1 base in the junction not matched to a gene. The germline V gene supplies CDR1 MNHEY and CDR2 SVGAGI. Including the terminal cysteine and phenylalanine, the CDR3 comprises 14 residues. Only the CDR3 DNA is retained, 42 bases long and in frame from the first base.